The clone carrying this T cell receptor beta chain has only a few counts. Its antigen is currently unknown. This specimen belongs to a study of response to subunit inactivated influenza vaccine. Study results and caveats: The authors suggested that every seasonal influenza vaccination recruits few new T cells.

Germline V gene data show CDR1 as KGHSH and CDR2 as LQKENI. V lost 3 bases to trimming and J lost 1 base; unmatched junction nucleotides: 12. The CDR3 runs to 18 residues. TCRdb re-analysed the RT-PCR reads in MiXCR, keeping a single row per CDR3 protein. Here the sample spans about 700,000 distinct CDR3 sequences, approximately 15% being singletons. This sequence originates from a man in his forties or fifties who received an inactivated influenza vaccine. The chain links TRBV18 to TRBJ1-2; 9 positions match TRBD1. The source was PBMCs from blood, collected about 14 days before vaccination. The CDR3, as DNA: TGTGCCAGCTCACCGGGGTTTGGACAGGGGAAAATTAACTATGGCTACACCTTC. As protein: CASSPGFGQGKINYGYTF.